Following are 24 T cell receptor beta chains from one sample sequenced in a study of T-cell reconstitution after alpha-beta-depleted transplantation in children. The authors prepared the TCRbeta library with unique molecular identifiers. In TCRdb, the PCR reads were re-called with MiXCR into one record per CDR3 protein. The sample lists 800,000 to 1,000,000 distinct CDR3 sequences, less than 30% occurring once. This sample comprised PBMCs, mostly from graft donor cells, obtained 360 days after TCRalphabeta/CD19-depleted stem cell transplant. These receptors were obtained from a boy in the first two years of life who had a stem cell transplant for SCID, so the T cells may come from the graft donor.

The chain carries TRBV20-1 and TRBJ2-7, with TRBD1 matching 8 bases. The V and J ends lost 7 bases and 3 bases, in that order; junction bases with no gene match: 8. Germline loops: CDR1 DFQATT, CDR2 SNEGSKA (reference sequence). CDR3 size: 13 residues. The CDR3 DNA reads as TGCAGTGTCCGGGACAGGTTGGACTACGAGCAGTACTTC. This translates into CSVRDRLDYEQYF.

The CDR3 is CASSSYPDPGSSYEQYF. In nucleotides, the CDR3 is TGCGCCAGCAGCAGCTATCCGGACCCAGGAAGCTCCTACGAGCAGTACTTC. The chain recombines TRBV5-1 with TRBJ2-7; D is uncertain. Trimming removed 4 bases at V and 0 bases at J, with 20 bases between. This CDR3 comprises 17 residues. The germline V gene has CDR1 SGHRS and CDR2 YFSETQ.

This chain joins TRBV7-9 and TRBJ1-5; the D gene is possibly TRBD1 (5 bases). V shed 1 base and J shed 4 bases, with 11 bases lying between them. The CDR3 length is 15 residues. Germline V gene data show CDR1 as SEHNR and CDR2 as FQNEAQ (reference sequence). The CDR3 region has the DNA TGTGCCAGCAGCTTAGGGGACGGCCCGAATCAGCCCCAGCATTTT. It encodes CASSLGDGPNQPQHF.

This sequence joins TRBV7-6 and TRBJ2-5; possible D gene TRBD1, 5 bases. The germline V gene has CDR1 SGHVS and CDR2 FNYEAQ. The CDR3 sequence is 14 residues long. The V end was cut by 0 bases, the J end by 8 bases, with 13 bases between. The CDR3 reads CASSLAGFRGTQYF. DNA for the CDR3: TGTGCCAGCAGCTTAGCAGGGTTTAGGGGAACCCAGTACTTC.

This clonotype was counted many times. This sequence joins TRBV7-9 and TRBJ1-1; a possible D gene is TRBD1 (6 bases). Germline CDR1 is SEHNR and CDR2 is FQNEAQ (reference sequence). The CDR3 runs 14 residues. V was trimmed by 5 bases and J by 1 base, leaving 11 bases between them. The CDR3 DNA sequence: TGTGCCAGCAGCCCCCCGACAGGGAACACTGAAGCTTTCTTT. Amino acid sequence: CASSPPTGNTEAFF.

The chain employs TRBV10-2 and TRBJ2-1, with a weak D call TRBD2 (5 bases). CDR1 WSHSY and CDR2 SAAADI come from the germline V gene. The CDR3 length is 12 residues. Between the trimmed V and J ends, which lost 3 bases and 10 bases, there was a span of 10 bases. CDR3 in amino acids: CASSDPTTEQFF. The CDR3 DNA follows: TGCGCCAGCAGTGACCCGACTACCGAGCAGTTCTTC.

The chain joins TRBV19 to TRBJ2-1; D is perhaps TRBD1 or TRBD2 (5 bases each). CDR1 is LNHDA, CDR2 SQIVND, per germline (reference sequence). Trimming cost V 0 bases and J 0 bases, with 9 bases left between them. The CDR3 is made up of 16 amino acids. The DNA of the CDR3 is TGTGCCAGTAGTATAGATCGGGGCTACTCCTACAATGAGCAGTTCTTC. This translates into CASSIDRGYSYNEQFF.

J is TRBJ1-2 and V is TRBV29-1, with 7 bases lining up with TRBD1. After removal of 5 bases from V and 6 bases from J, the junction contained 6 bases not matched to a gene. The V gene's germline CDR1 is SQVTM and CDR2 ANQGSEA. This CDR3 is built from 12 residues. This chain's CDR3 is CSVPQGFDGYTF. CDR3 bases: TGCAGCGTTCCACAGGGGTTCGATGGCTACACCTTC.

V usage is TRBV9 and J usage is TRBJ1-2; no definite D call. V was clipped by 1 base and J by 8 bases, with 9 bases between them. The CDR3 is made up of 12 amino acids. Germline V lookup: CDR1 SGDLS, CDR2 YYNGEE. CDR3 residues: CASSVTGLGYTF. The CDR3 coding sequence is TGTGCCAGCAGCGTAACCGGTCTCGGCTACACCTTC.

In its sample, this clonotype was seen a few times. The V and J genes are TRBV5-1 and TRBJ2-1; 8 positions match TRBD1. The CDR3 loop spans 12 amino acids. J was trimmed by 9 bases and V by 4 bases; bases with no gene match: 3. Per germline, CDR1 SGHRS and CDR2 YFSETQ. The DNA of the CDR3 is TGCGCCAGCAGCAGGACAGGGTTTGAGCAGTTCTTC. It is translated as CASSRTGFEQFF.

The table lists this clonotype with a few counts. The V call is TRBV29-1, the J call TRBJ2-7, with unresolved D. CDR3 length equals 14 residues. The germline gives CDR1 SQVTM, CDR2 ANQGSEA. The V gene lost 4 bases and the J gene lost 2 bases, with 15 bases spanning the gap. This CDR3 reads CSVALHTPPYEQYF. The CDR3 DNA reads as TGCAGCGTTGCTCTACACACCCCCCCCTACGAGCAGTACTTC.

This clonotype turned up a few times. V and J are TRBV5-1 and TRBJ2-7; no reliable D call. The V gene lost 2 bases and the J gene lost 1 base, with 10 bases spanning the gap. The CDR3 length is 14 residues. Germline V gives CDR1 SGHRS, CDR2 YFSETQ. The CDR3 DNA reads as TGCGCCAGCAGCTTATCTGACGCATCCTACGAGCAGTACTTC. Translated: CASSLSDASYEQYF.

This clonotype was detected a few times. This chain links TRBV4-1 with TRBJ2-2; D remains unclear. Trimming took off 4 bases at V and 5 bases at J, with 14 bases between the two ends. CDR1 and CDR2 from the germline V gene are MGHRA and YSYEKL. There are 15 residues in the CDR3. The CDR3 here is CASSPLVGPTGELFF. The DNA for the CDR3 is TGCGCCAGCAGCCCCCTCGTCGGACCTACCGGGGAGCTGTTTTTT.

This chain joins TRBV12-3 or TRBV12-4 and TRBJ2-1; D is uncertain. This CDR3 is 13 amino acids long. V dropped 2 bases and J dropped 4 bases, with 6 bases sitting between them. CDR3 residues: CASSLLQYNEQFF. CDR3 coding DNA: TGTGCCAGCAGTTTACTCCAATACAATGAGCAGTTCTTC.

The chain has TRBV7-9 and TRBJ2-3; 9 nucleotides line up with TRBD2. Per the germline V gene, CDR1 is SEHNR and CDR2 is FQNEAQ (reference sequence). V gave up 7 bases and J gave up 2 bases; unmatched junction bases: 4. The CDR3 covers 14 residues. This CDR3 reads CASNPSGATDTQYF. As DNA, the CDR3 is TGTGCCAGCAACCCTAGCGGGGCCACAGATACGCAGTATTTT.

In this sample, this clonotype turned up a few times. The chain links TRBV3-1 to TRBJ2-1; D remains unclear. The CDR3 totals 13 residues. V was clipped by 4 bases and J by 7 bases, with 11 bases between them. CDR1 and CDR2 from the germline V gene are LGHDT and YNNKEL (reference sequence). In DNA form, the CDR3 reads TGTGCCAGCAGCCCACGTAGGGTAAATGAGCAGTTCTTC. Residues: CASSPRRVNEQFF.

This clonotype came up many times. CDR3 sequence reads: CASSLNGGGTGELFF. CDR3 in DNA: TGTGCCAGCAGCTTAAATGGTGGAGGGACCGGGGAGCTGTTTTTT. V is TRBV7-3 and J is TRBJ2-2, with D tentatively TRBD2 (6 bases). Germline V gene sequence: CDR1 SGHTA, CDR2 FQGTGA. V lost 1 base to trimming and J lost 5 bases, with 11 bases between them. The CDR3 length is 15 residues.

In its sample, this clonotype was seen a few times. V is TRBV5-1 and J is TRBJ2-4; weak D call: TRBD1 (6 bases). The length of the CDR3 is 18 residues. Trimming left V 3 bases short and J 1 base short, with 20 bases between. Germline V gives CDR1 SGHRS, CDR2 YFSETQ. The CDR3 loop reads CASSSGRAQGMAKNIQYF. CDR3 sequence (DNA): TGCGCCAGCAGCTCGGGGCGGGCACAGGGAATGGCCAAAAACATTCAGTACTTC.

The sample holds one count of this clonotype. The V call is TRBV20-1, the J call TRBJ2-7; D is unclear. There are 13 residues in the CDR3. Germline V gene sequence: CDR1 DFQATT, CDR2 SNEGSKA (reference sequence). Trimming shortened V by 2 bases and J by 0 bases, and 8 bases separated the two germline ends. CDR3 amino acids: CSARRLLSYEQYF. The CDR3 DNA follows: TGCAGTGCTAGAAGACTGCTCTCCTACGAGCAGTACTTC.

The chain has TRBV20-1 and TRBJ1-4; no definite D call. CDR3 size: 12 residues. Trimming took 3 bases from V and 13 from J, leaving 15 bases between them. CDR1 and CDR2 from the germline V gene are DFQATT and SNEGSKA (reference sequence). The CDR3, as DNA: TGCAGTGCTAGGGGCCTAGTCGGTTTACTGTTTTTT. It yields the protein CSARGLVGLLFF.

The gene calls are TRBV6-5 and TRBJ2-1; D unclear. Trimming took 5 bases from V and 4 from J, leaving 15 bases between them. This CDR3 is 15 amino acids long. CDR1 MNHEY and CDR2 SVGAGI come from the germline V gene. CDR3 loop: CASSPLGGHYNEQFF. The CDR3 DNA follows: TGTGCCAGCAGTCCACTCGGTGGCCATTACAATGAGCAGTTCTTC.

The rearrangement uses TRBV5-1 and TRBJ1-1, with D perhaps TRBD1 (6 bases). In germline, CDR1 is SGHRS, CDR2 YFSETQ. The CDR3 is 16 residues long. The V end was cut by 4 bases, the J end by 1 base, with 17 bases between. CDR3 bases: TGCGCCAGCAGCCCGACAGTTGGGGGCCGGAACACTGAAGCTTTCTTT. This gives the protein CASSPTVGGRNTEAFF.

This clonotype has more than one count but fewer than ten. CDR3 DNA sequence: TGTGCCAGCAGTTCCGAAGGGACTCAGTACTTC. The encoded protein is CASSSEGTQYF. The rearrangement joins TRBV28 to TRBJ2-5; D may be TRBD2 (6 bases). This CDR3 contains 11 residues. Trimming pared 4 bases from V and 11 bases from J, leaving 11 bases between. Looked up from germline, CDR1 is MDHEN and CDR2 is SYDVKM.

The genes are TRBV2 and TRBJ2-7; TRBD1 agrees at 9 bases. Germline CDR1 and CDR2: SNHLY and FYNNEI. CDR3 length: 12 amino acids. V dropped 5 bases and J dropped 11; count of bases not matched to a gene: 7. This CDR3 reads CASSPGTGPKYF. CDR3 nucleotide sequence: TGTGCCAGCAGTCCCGGGACAGGGCCTAAGTACTTC. The complete variable domain, with remaining parts taken from reference TRBV2 and TRBJ2-7, reads EPEVTQTPSHQVTQMGQEVILRCVPISNHLYFYWYRQILGQKVEFLVSFYNNEISEKSEIFDDQFSVERPDGSNFTLKIRSTKLEDSAMYFCASSPGTGPKYFGPGTRLTVT.